This T cell receptor beta chain was captured in a study of radiotherapy plus CTLA-4 blockade in lung cancer. Looking at the study overall: Among enrolled patients, roughly 18% responded and around 30% achieved disease control.

Study findings and constraints: Clones derived from tumor TCRs expanded in blood after radiotherapy plus ipilimumab.

Profiling relied on immunoSEQ multiplex PCR, and the TCRdb table lists in-frame clones only, not all of them. Of 45,000 to 60,000 clones listed, roughly 80% are singletons. This clone was counted a single time. Its antigen is unknown. V lost 3 bases, J lost 4 bases, and 7 bases stayed unmatched. Germline V CDR1 and CDR2: MDHEN, SYDVKM. The CDR3 loop spans 15 amino acids. The material was peripheral blood, obtained from a patient treated with radiotherapy plus ipilimumab. This TCR was recovered from a human donor with non-small cell lung cancer who had stable disease on radiotherapy plus ipilimumab. The chain employs TRBV28 and TRBJ2-5, with 8 bases aligning to TRBD1. CDR3 sequence: CASSFVAGGAETQYF. CDR3 bases: TGTGCCAGCAGTTTCGTAGCAGGGGGCGCAGAGACCCAGTACTTC.